This T cell receptor beta chain was recovered during a study of shared clonotypes between healthy human individuals. Per germline, CDR1 SGDLS and CDR2 YYNGEE. The CDR3 spans 16 residues. V was trimmed by 0 bases and J by 0 bases, leaving 11 bases between them. Only in-frame clones appear in the TCRdb table, and some are missing; sequencing was by immunoSEQ multiplex PCR. This sample has 1.5 million to 1.9 million clones, with 95% to 99% found just once. The sample consisted of naive CD4+ T cells sorted from blood. Subset reported: CD45RA+ positively selected. V usage is TRBV9 and J usage is TRBJ2-3; D not resolved. This clonotype was sampled from a man aged 25-45 years in good health. The CDR3 sequence is CASSVAWYGSTDTQYF. In nucleotides, the CDR3 is TGTGCCAGCAGCGTAGCTTGGTATGGGAGCACAGATACGCAGTATTTT.